The next 8 T cell receptor beta chains were all read from a single sample in a study of stem cell transplantation in POMP-related autoinflammatory disease (dated by TCRdb to about 2021). The time point label, as the study defines it: before hematopoietic stem cell transplant. Libraries were prepared through the immunoSEQ multiplex PCR assay. TCRdb stores this immuneACCESS table with in-frame sequences only. Part of the clones is absent; in the studies checked, under half of the shortfall reflects unresolved V genes, and no reason is known for the rest. The sample table holds more than 25,000 clones, of which almost 90% were seen once. The leading ten clones occupy roughly 0.7% of the sample. Sequenced here: CD4+ T cells from PBMCs, sampled before stem cell transplantation. These receptor sequences come from a human donor with POMP-related autoinflammation and immune dysregulation (PRAID).

The chain combines TRBV7-8 with TRBJ2-7; the D gene is possibly TRBD2 (6 bases). This CDR3 contains 13 residues. Germline V gives CDR1 SGHVS, CDR2 FQNEAQ. V lost 0 bases, J lost 7 bases, and 10 bases lay in between. The DNA of the CDR3 is TGTGCCAGCAGCTTAGCGGGAGGTACTGAGCAGTACTTC. Its translation: CASSLAGGTEQYF.

The V gene is TRBV5-4, the J gene TRBJ2-5; the D gene is possibly TRBD1 (5 bases). From germline, CDR1 is SGHNT and CDR2 YYREEE (reference sequence). V was clipped by 4 bases and J by 9 bases, with 19 bases between them. The CDR3 spans 14 residues. CDR3 sequence reads: CASSPDPAIGAQYF. The DNA for the CDR3 is TGTGCCAGCAGCCCGGACCCAGCCATAGGGGCCCAGTACTTC.

The chain combines TRBV7-9 with TRBJ2-1, with 10 bases lining up with TRBD2. The CDR3 spans 17 residues. The junction had 5 bases not matched to a gene; V was cut back by 3 bases and J by 0 bases. Germline-derived CDR1 and CDR2 are SEHNR and FQNEAQ (reference sequence). The CDR3 sequence is CASSFEREGSSYNEQFF. For the CDR3, the DNA is TGTGCCAGCAGCTTTGAGCGGGAGGGAAGCTCCTACAATGAGCAGTTCTTC.

The chain carries TRBV6-5 and TRBJ2-1, with 11 positions matching TRBD2. Germline lookup yields CDR1 MNHEY and CDR2 SVGAGI. The CDR3 has 14 amino acids. The J segment lost 9 bases and the V segment lost 3 bases, leaving 4 bases of the junction unmatched. The CDR3 DNA sequence: TGTGCCAGCAGTTATAGCGGGGGGGCGGGTGAGCAGTTCTTC. It is translated as CASSYSGGAGEQFF.

This chain joins TRBV28 and TRBJ1-4; 8 nucleotides match TRBD1. The germline V gene has CDR1 MDHEN and CDR2 SYDVKM. After removal of 3 bases from V and 6 bases from J, the junction contained 6 bases not matched to a gene. This CDR3 comprises 15 residues. DNA of the CDR3: TGTGCCAGCAGTTTCCCACAGGGGGATGATGAAAAACTGTTTTTT. Its translation is CASSFPQGDDEKLFF.

The chain links TRBV7-2 to TRBJ2-3; either TRBD1 or TRBD2 may fit D (5 bases each). The V end was cut by 1 base, the J end by 4 bases, with 9 bases between. CDR3 length equals 14 residues. Germline V gives CDR1 SGHTA, CDR2 FQGNSA. The CDR3 bases are TGTGCCAGCAGCTTAGGAGGGGATCCAGATACGCAGTATTTT. This gives the protein CASSLGGDPDTQYF.

This clone was detected once. V and J are TRBV2 and TRBJ2-3, with 7 bases fitting TRBD2. The CDR3 has 15 residues. CDR1 is SNHLY, CDR2 FYNNEI, per germline. The J segment lost 2 bases and the V segment lost 2 bases, leaving 4 bases of the junction unmatched. The CDR3 bases are TGTGCCAGCAGTGAATGGGAGGGGAACACAGATACGCAGTATTTT. Translated: CASSEWEGNTDTQYF. Full variable domain (rest looked up from reference TRBV2 and TRBJ2-3): EPEVTQTPSHQVTQMGQEVILRCVPISNHLYFYWYRQILGQKVEFLVSFYNNEISEKSEIFDDQFSVERPDGSNFTLKIRSTKLEDSAMYFCASSEWEGNTDTQYFGPGTRLTVL.

This sequence joins TRBV25-1 and TRBJ2-1; 12 bases are shared with TRBD2. CDR1 MGHDK and CDR2 SYGVNS come from the germline V gene. The CDR3 has 17 amino acids. Trimming took 1 base from V and 5 from J; bases not matched to a gene: 6. CDR3 nucleotide sequence: TGTGCCAGCAGTGAATCCCTCCGGACTAGCGGGAACAATGAGCAGTTCTTC. This codes for CASSESLRTSGNNEQFF.